These T cell receptor beta chains were read from a single sample in a study of T cell changes during pregnancy in multiple sclerosis. The repertoire was sequenced with immunoSEQ multiplex PCR; TCRdb's copy has only in-frame clones and lacks some. The data contain some 99,000 clones, approximately 90% of them seen just once; the ten biggest clones take up roughly 2.3%. The input for sequencing was peripheral blood, taken after pregnancy. These TCRs come from a female donor in good health, enrolled as a control in a pregnancy study. The CDR3 runs from the conserved cysteine through the conserved F or W. Fields, in order: J gene, D gene, clone size, V gene, CDR3 DNA, CDR3 protein. A D gene is named only where the DNA matches it firmly. Expanded clones are given a class, and other clones once, few, many or no size at all.

TRBJ2-5	.	once	TRBV5-1	TGCGCCAGCAGGGCTAGCGTGGAAGAGACCCAGTACTTC	CASRASVEETQYF
TRBJ1-1	.	.	TRBV25-1	TGTGCCAGCAGCGAAACAGGCGGCACTGAAGCTTTCTTT	CASSETGGTEAFF
TRBJ1-2	TRBD1	.	TRBV6-5	TGTGCCAGCAGTCTGGACAGGGATAAAAACTATGGCTACACCTTC	CASSLDRDKNYGYTF
TRBJ2-1	.	.	TRBV7-9	TGTGCCAGCAGCCCCGGCAATGAGCAGTTCTTC	CASSPGNEQFF
TRBJ2-1	TRBD2	.	TRBV5-6	TGTGCCAGCAGCTTGGAGCGGGGGGGCGATTACAATGAGCAGTTCTTC	CASSLERGGDYNEQFF
TRBJ1-2	.	.	TRBV25-1	TGTGCCAGCAGTGAATACGGGGTTGGCTACACCTTC	CASSEYGVGYTF
TRBJ2-1	.	.	TRBV6-1	TGTGCCAGCAGTGAACGGACTCTTTTTTACAATGAGCAGTTCTTC	CASSERTLFYNEQFF
TRBJ1-2	.	.	TRBV27	TGTGCCAGCAGTTCTAGCGGGGGCGCGTACTATGGCTACACCTTC	CASSSSGGAYYGYTF
TRBJ2-7	TRBD2	.	TRBV7-2	TGTGCCAGCAGCTTAGCGCTAGCGGGACAAAAGCAGTACTTC	CASSLALAGQKQYF
TRBJ2-7	TRBD1	.	TRBV27	TGTGCCAGCAGTTCGGACAGGGTATGGTACGAGCAGTACTTC	CASSSDRVWYEQYF
TRBJ2-5	.	.	TRBV2	TGTGCCAGCAGTGAATCGAGTAGAGCAGAGACCCAGTACTTC	CASSESSRAETQYF
TRBJ1-5	.	.	TRBV19	TGTGCCAGTAGTATCGGTTTTAGCAATCAGCCCCAGCATTTT	CASSIGFSNQPQHF
TRBJ2-2	TRBD2	.	TRBV5-1	TGCGCCAGCAGCGGTCCGGGACTAGCGGGAGCCCATGCGAACACCGGGGAGCTGTTTTTT	CASSGPGLAGAHANTGELFF
TRBJ2-2	.	once	TRBV4-1	TGCGCCAGCAGCCAAGAATACCACACAGTGAACACCGGGGAGCTGTTTTTT	CASSQEYHTVNTGELFF
TRBJ2-1	.	.	TRBV7-2	TGTGCCAGCAGCTTTAGTAGCGGCTATAATGAGCAGTTCTTC	CASSFSSGYNEQFF
TRBJ2-1	.	.	TRBV14	TGTGCCAGCAGCCAAGCATGGGGAGGAAATGAGCAGTTCTTC	CASSQAWGGNEQFF
TRBJ1-1	.	.	TRBV30	TGTGCCTGGAGTGTCGCTGATGCCGTTAGCACTGAAGCTTTCTTT	CAWSVADAVSTEAFF
TRBJ2-1	TRBD1	.	TRBV6-5	TGTGCCAGCAGTTTGGACAGGGGGCGCTCGGATGAGCAGTTCTTC	CASSLDRGRSDEQFF
TRBJ1-6	.	.	TRBV18	TGTGCCAGCTCAACAGGTACGGTGCAGAATTCACCCCTCCACTTT	CASSTGTVQNSPLHF
TRBJ2-2	.	.	TRBV9	TGTGCCAGCAGCGTAAGCAACCTCGCGGGCGGGGAGCTGTTTTTT	CASSVSNLAGGELFF
TRBJ2-5	.	.	TRBV7-9	TGTGCCAGCAGCTTAAGGGGGGGGCTCCAAGAGACCCAGTACTTC	CASSLRGGLQETQYF
TRBJ2-3	TRBD2	.	TRBV7-9	TGTGCCAGCACCTTCCCCAGGGAGGGAAGCACAGATACGCAGTATTTT	CASTFPREGSTDTQYF